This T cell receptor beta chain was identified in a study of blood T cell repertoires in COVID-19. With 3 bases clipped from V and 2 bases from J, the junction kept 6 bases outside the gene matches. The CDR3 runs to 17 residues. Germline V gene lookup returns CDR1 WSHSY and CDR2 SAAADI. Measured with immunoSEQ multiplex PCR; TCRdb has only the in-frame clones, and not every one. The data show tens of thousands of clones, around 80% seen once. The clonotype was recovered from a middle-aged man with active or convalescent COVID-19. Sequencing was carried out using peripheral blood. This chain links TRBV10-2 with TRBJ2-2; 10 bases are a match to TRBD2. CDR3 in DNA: TGCGCCAGCAGTGAACCTTCTAGCGGGGGTAACACCGGGGAGCTGTTTTTT. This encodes CASSEPSSGGNTGELFF.